One TCR beta chain is described in this entry. Its target is not known. These data are taken from a study of blood T cells in healthy people across ages. Looked up from germline, CDR1 is SGHDT and CDR2 is YYEEEE. The CDR3 spans 17 residues. Combining a sample-barcoded 5' primer with a J-beta primer mix, a second PCR ran for roughly 7 to 11 cycles. Sequencing yielded, for each sample, at least 2.5 million paired-end reads carrying CDR3. TCRdb re-called the 5' RACE reads through MiXCR, storing one row per CDR3 protein. The repertoire holds about 620,000 distinct CDR3 sequences, with 20% to 25% as singletons. Broader study findings: Because sorting was not performed, PBMCs prevented conclusive naive versus antigen-experienced comparison.

The chain has TRBV5-6 and TRBJ2-5; the D gene is possibly TRBD2 (6 bases). The last part of the DNA fits TRBJ2-1 better; the J call may be wrong. This receptor was identified in a man in his 70s in good health. The sample taken for sequencing was blood. The CDR3, as DNA: TGTGCCAGCGGCCTACTAGGAGGGACTCCGGGAGCAGATGAGCAGTTCTTC. Translating it yields CASGLLGGTPGADEQFF.